Following are 30 T cell receptor beta chains from one sample sequenced in a study of blood T cell repertoires in COVID-19. Profiled with immunoSEQ multiplex PCR; TCRdb holds only in-frame clones, not every one. In the table there are about 150,000 clones, 70% to 90% of which are singletons. The sample comprised peripheral blood. The receptors derive from a human donor with acute or convalescent COVID-19. The donor label of this sample is uncertain.

The chain recombines TRBV19 with TRBJ2-1; TRBD2 might be the D (5 bases). V lost 2 bases and J lost 8, with 13 bases in between. CDR1 LNHDA and CDR2 SQIVND come from the germline V gene (reference sequence). This CDR3 region has 14 residues. CDR3 coding DNA: TGTGCCAGTAGTATAAACACCCTGAGGGATGAGCAGTTCTTC. It yields the protein CASSINTLRDEQFF.

The rearrangement links TRBV29-1 to TRBJ1-3, with D unclear. Germline V CDR1 and CDR2: SQVTM, ANQGSEA. V was shortened by 3 bases and J by 2 bases, with 11 bases between the two germline ends. The CDR3 runs 14 residues. This CDR3 reads CSVDGAGTGNTIYF. The CDR3 region has the DNA TGCAGCGTTGATGGTGCAGGAACTGGAAACACCATATATTTT.

V usage is TRBV28 and J usage is TRBJ2-7; possibly TRBD1 for D (7 bases). The length of the CDR3 is 14 residues. Per germline, CDR1 MDHEN and CDR2 SYDVKM. V was trimmed by 5 bases and J by 0 bases, leaving 11 bases between them. The CDR3 here is CASSQGGSSYEQYF. The CDR3 DNA is TGTGCCAGCAGTCAGGGGGGTAGCTCCTACGAGCAGTACTTC.

This chain joins TRBV24-1 and TRBJ1-5; maybe TRBD1 (5 bases). Germline assignment: CDR1 KGHDR and CDR2 SFDVKD. V was shortened by 7 bases and J by 0 bases, with 21 bases between the two germline ends. This CDR3 contains 18 residues. The CDR3 protein is CATSSGQLSLNSNQPQHF. The CDR3 DNA follows: TGTGCCACCAGCTCCGGACAACTTTCATTAAATAGCAATCAGCCCCAGCATTTT.

The chain couples TRBV6-6 to TRBJ2-2; TRBD2 agrees at 7 bases. The CDR3 loop spans 14 amino acids. V was pared by 7 bases and J by 5 bases, with 7 bases of the junction left unmatched. Per the germline V gene, CDR1 is MNHNY and CDR2 is SVGAGI (reference sequence). The DNA for the CDR3 is TGTGCCAGCAACCCGATAGCGGGTACCGGGGAGCTGTTTTTT. It translates to CASNPIAGTGELFF.

V usage is TRBV28 and J usage is TRBJ1-3; no clear D gene. Per the germline V gene, CDR1 is MDHEN and CDR2 is SYDVKM. V dropped 3 bases and J dropped 0 bases, with 12 bases sitting between them. The CDR3 extends over 16 amino acids. The CDR3 DNA sequence: TGTGCCAGCAGTTTTGCGGGCGGCGCCTCTGGAAACACCATATATTTT. Encoded protein: CASSFAGGASGNTIYF.

The table lists this clone with a few counts. The chain combines TRBV29-1 with TRBJ2-7, with TRBD1 identical over 8 bases. The CDR3 covers 15 residues. V lost 2 bases and J lost 1; bases outside the gene matches: 7. From germline, CDR1 is SQVTM and CDR2 ANQGSEA. The CDR3 DNA reads TGCAGCGTTGAACTTTGGACAGGGAAGTCCTACGAGCAGTACTTC. Encoded protein: CSVELWTGKSYEQYF.

The chain employs TRBV7-6 and TRBJ1-5; 10 positions match TRBD1. The germline CDR1 and CDR2 sequences are SGHVS and FNYEAQ. The CDR3 runs to 16 residues. V lost 5 bases to trimming and J lost 2 bases; unmatched junction nucleotides: 6. CDR3: CASSKSGTGGNQPQHF. The CDR3 DNA is TGTGCCAGCAGCAAAAGCGGGACAGGGGGCAATCAGCCCCAGCATTTT.

The V and J genes are TRBV24-1 and TRBJ2-3; 11 bases match TRBD1. The ends lost 3 bases at V and 3 bases at J; junction bases unmatched: 4. Germline CDR1 KGHDR, CDR2 SFDVKD. This CDR3 spans 16 amino acids. As DNA, the CDR3 is TGTGCCACCAGTGATCCCGGGACAGGGGGGACAGATACGCAGTATTTT. Its protein product is CATSDPGTGGTDTQYF.

The chain uses TRBV6-2 or TRBV6-3 and TRBJ1-1; D unresolved. The CDR3 sequence is 16 residues long. V lost 8 bases and J lost 0, with 19 bases in between. The germline V gene has CDR1 MNHEY and CDR2 SVGEGT. The CDR3 DNA follows: TGTGCCAGCGGCCCCTTGGAGGTTGACATGAACACTGAAGCTTTCTTT. It codes for CASGPLEVDMNTEAFF.

The chain couples TRBV6-4 to TRBJ2-1, with D perhaps matching TRBD2 (5 bases). The V gene lost 6 bases and the J gene lost 0 bases, with 15 bases spanning the gap. This CDR3 contains 16 residues. CDR1 MRHNA and CDR2 SNTAGT come from the germline V gene. CDR3 DNA sequence: TGTGCCAGCAGGAGGGAGACGTCCGACTCCTACAATGAGCAGTTCTTC. Encoded protein: CASRRETSDSYNEQFF.

The chain combines TRBV30 with TRBJ1-2; 7 bases match TRBD1. Germline V gene lookup returns CDR1 GTSNPN and CDR2 SVGIG (reference sequence). The CDR3 spans 14 residues. The V and J ends lost 2 bases and 2 bases, in that order; junction bases with no gene match: 5. In DNA form, the CDR3 reads TGTGCCTGGAGTTCAGGACAGGAAAACTATGGCTACACCTTC. Amino acids: CAWSSGQENYGYTF.

The J gene is TRBJ2-5, the V gene TRBV6-2 or TRBV6-3, with D possibly matching TRBD2 (6 bases). Germline V CDR1 and CDR2: MNHEY, SVGEGT. V was shortened by 5 bases and J by 4 bases, with 20 bases between the two germline ends. This CDR3 has 16 amino acids. CDR3: CASSRLTMGSGETQYF. The CDR3 nucleotides read TGTGCCAGCAGTCGACTGACGATGGGTAGCGGAGAGACCCAGTACTTC.

V usage is TRBV19 and J usage is TRBJ2-4; no definite D call. Trimming took off 1 base at V and 1 base at J, with 8 bases between the two ends. The CDR3 spans 15 residues. CDR1 is LNHDA and CDR2 is SQIVND in the germline V gene (reference sequence). The CDR3 nucleotides are TGTGCCAGTAGTATAGTTCAAGCGGCCAAAAACATTCAGTACTTC. Translated, it gives CASSIVQAAKNIQYF.

V is TRBV15 and J is TRBJ2-7; the D is unclear. Germline V lookup: CDR1 LNHNV, CDR2 YYDKDF (reference sequence). CDR3 size: 13 residues. V lost 1 base and J lost 7, with 11 bases in between. CDR3 in amino acids: CATSRGEAREQYV. The CDR3 DNA is TGTGCCACCAGCAGAGGTGAAGCCCGGGAGCAGTACGTC.

This clone was detected only a few times. J is TRBJ1-5 and V is TRBV28; no clear D. The CDR3 has 14 amino acids. V lost 5 bases, J lost 0 bases, and 8 bases lay in between. Germline values: CDR1 MDHEN, CDR2 SYDVKM. The CDR3 reads CASSLQNSNQPQHF. The DNA of the CDR3 is TGTGCCAGCAGTCTACAGAATAGCAATCAGCCCCAGCATTTT.

The chain carries TRBV7-3 and TRBJ2-3; TRBD2 aligns across 8 bases. The CDR3 contains 17 residues. The germline CDR1 and CDR2 sequences are SGHTA and FQGTGA. Trimming removed 5 bases from V and 5 bases from J; junction bases left unmatched: 15. DNA for the CDR3: TGTGCCAGCAGCCCCCGGGGGGGGGCAGGGGCCGGAGATACGCAGTATTTT. This translates into CASSPRGGAGAGDTQYF. Filled out from reference TRBV7-3 and TRBJ2-3, the complete variable domain reads GAGVSQTPSNKVTEKGKYVELRCDPISGHTALYWYRQSLGQGPEFLIYFQGTGAADDSGLPNDRFFAVRPEGSVSTLKIQRTERGDSAVYLCASSPRGGAGAGDTQYFGPGTRLTVL.

This chain links TRBV3-1 (or the pseudogene TRBV3-2) with TRBJ1-2, with TRBD1 matching 9 bases. The CDR3 is 14 amino acids. In germline, CDR1 is LGHDT, CDR2 YNNKEL (reference sequence). J lost 3 bases, V lost 8 bases, and 7 bases had no gene match. The CDR3 protein is CASEDRGGDYGYTF. CDR3 DNA: TGTGCCAGCGAGGACAGGGGAGGAGACTATGGCTACACCTTC.

The rearrangement joins TRBV30 to TRBJ2-2; D perhaps matches TRBD1 (6 bases). Germline CDR1 reads GTSNPN; CDR2 reads SVGIG (reference sequence). V shed 1 base and J shed 3 bases, with 12 bases lying between them. This CDR3 is 15 amino acids long. CDR3: CAWSEGTLYTGELFF. CDR3 nucleotides: TGTGCCTGGAGTGAAGGGACACTTTACACCGGGGAGCTGTTTTTT.

To note about this clone: The sample carries other DNA sequences with the same CDR3. This chain links TRBV3-1 (or the pseudogene TRBV3-2) with TRBJ1-5; no reliable D call. Germline loops: CDR1 LGHDT, CDR2 YNNKEL (reference sequence). This CDR3 has 15 amino acids. The V end was cut by 1 base, the J end by 2 bases, with 9 bases between. The DNA for the CDR3 is TGTGCCAGCAGCCAAGGTGGTCAGGGCAATCAGCCCCAGCATTTT. Residues: CASSQGGQGNQPQHF.

The chain links TRBV13 to TRBJ1-1; D unclear. Between the trimmed V and J ends, which lost 1 base and 2 bases, there was a span of 5 bases. The CDR3 is 13 amino acids. Germline CDR1 PRHDT, CDR2 FYEKMQ (reference sequence). CDR3 protein: CASSLVLNTEAFF. The CDR3 region has the DNA TGTGCCAGCAGCTTAGTTCTAAACACTGAAGCTTTCTTT. The variable domain in full, completed from reference TRBV13 and TRBJ1-1, reads AAGVIQSPRHLIKEKRETATLKCYPIPRHDTVYWYQQGPGQDPQFLISFYEKMQSDKGSIPDRFSAQQFSDYHSELNMSSLELGDSALYFCASSLVLNTEAFFGQGTRLTVV.

The chain recombines TRBV3-1 (or the pseudogene TRBV3-2) with TRBJ2-1; 7 bases fit TRBD2. Germline V gene data show CDR1 as LGHDT and CDR2 as YNNKEL (reference sequence). With V trimmed by 7 bases and J by 7 bases, 7 bases remained unmatched. This CDR3 has 13 residues. Here the CDR3 reads CASTGGPTNEQFF. CDR3 nucleotide sequence: TGTGCCAGCACGGGGGGACCGACAAATGAGCAGTTCTTC.

V usage is TRBV7-8 and J usage is TRBJ1-3; 8 nucleotides line up with TRBD1. CDR1 SGHVS and CDR2 FQNEAQ come from the germline V gene. Unmatched junction bases numbered 4, after V lost 7 bases and J lost 2 bases. The CDR3 covers 14 residues. The CDR3: CASKTTGAGNTIYF. CDR3 nucleotide sequence: TGTGCCAGCAAAACGACAGGGGCTGGAAACACCATATATTTT.

The CDR3 is CSGSRVLGTEAFF. CDR3 sequence (DNA): TGCAGCGGCAGCAGGGTGTTGGGAACTGAAGCTTTCTTT. The chain uses TRBV29-1 and TRBJ1-1; a weak D match, TRBD1 (5 bases). The V gene's germline CDR1 is SQVTM and CDR2 ANQGSEA. The CDR3 consists of 13 residues. Deletions cut 7 bases from V and 5 bases from J, with 17 bases between.

The chain combines TRBV7-2 with TRBJ1-2; the D gene is possibly TRBD1 (6 bases). With 2 bases removed from V and 4 bases from J, the gap between germline ends came to 11 bases. This CDR3 contains 14 residues. The germline V gene has CDR1 SGHTA and CDR2 FQGNSA. The CDR3 DNA reads TGTGCCAGCAGCTTAACAGGGAGCCCCTATGGCTACACCTTC. The encoded protein is CASSLTGSPYGYTF.

This clone was seen a few times. The V call is TRBV5-8, the J call TRBJ2-7; D gene unclear. CDR3 length equals 11 residues. The V end was cut by 4 bases, the J end by 3 bases, with 5 bases between. Germline assignment: CDR1 SGHTS and CDR2 YDEGEE. CDR3 in amino acids: CASSPNYEQYF. The CDR3 nucleotides are TGTGCCAGCAGCCCTAACTACGAGCAGTACTTC. Based on the CDR3 plus reference TRBV5-8 and TRBJ2-7, the full variable domain is EAGVTQSPTHLIKTRGQQATLRCSPISGHTSVYWYQQALGLGLQFLLWYDEGEERNRGNFPPRFSGRQFPNYSSELNVNALELEDSALYLCASSPNYEQYFGPGTRLTVT.

The chain employs TRBV14 and TRBJ1-1, with TRBD1 matching 7 bases. The CDR3 is 15 amino acids. CDR1 and CDR2 (germline): SGHDN, FVKESK. The trim removed 3 bases at V and 0 bases at J, leaving 4 bases unmatched. The CDR3 DNA follows: TGTGCCAGCAGCCATTGGGACAGAGTGAACACTGAAGCTTTCTTT. Translating it yields CASSHWDRVNTEAFF.

The rearrangement joins TRBV3-1 (or the pseudogene TRBV3-2) to TRBJ1-1, with TRBD1 as a possible D gene (6 bases). This CDR3 has 13 amino acids. CDR1 and CDR2 (germline): LGHDT, YNNKEL (reference sequence). Trimming left V 2 bases short and J 10 bases short, with 14 bases between. The CDR3 loop reads CASSQRQAMSAFF. The CDR3 bases are TGTGCCAGCAGCCAACGACAGGCAATGTCAGCTTTCTTT.

The V and J genes are TRBV6-6 and TRBJ2-5; TRBD1 matches 11 bases. Trimming took 5 bases from V and 1 from J; bases not matched to a gene: 9. Looked up from germline, CDR1 is MNHNY and CDR2 is SVGAGI (reference sequence). The CDR3 sequence is 17 residues long. The CDR3, as DNA: TGTGCCAGCAGTCCGCAGGTGGGGACAGGGGGCCAAGAGACCCAGTACTTC. It codes for CASSPQVGTGGQETQYF.

This sequence joins TRBV7-6 and TRBJ2-3, with TRBD2 matching over 12 bases. Unmatched junction bases numbered 7, after V lost 4 bases and J lost 5 bases. The germline gives CDR1 SGHVS, CDR2 FNYEAQ. This CDR3 has 16 residues. The DNA of the CDR3 is TGTGCCAGCAGCTCGGGACTAGCGGGCTGGGAAGATACGCAGTATTTT. Translation gives CASSSGLAGWEDTQYF.